What follows are 27 T cell receptor beta chains derived from one specimen sequenced in a study of blood T cell repertoires in COVID-19. The assay was immunoSEQ multiplex PCR, and TCRdb's table has in-frame clones only and misses some. The sample lists about 53,000 clones, 81% occurring once. Sequencing was performed on peripheral blood. These receptor sequences come from a woman of 80 years or more with COVID-19, enrolled during active disease.

V usage is TRBV3-1 (or the pseudogene TRBV3-2) and J usage is TRBJ2-3; maybe TRBD2 (6 bases). This CDR3 is 15 amino acids long. Trimming pared 4 bases from V and 5 bases from J, leaving 16 bases between. The germline gives CDR1 LGHDT, CDR2 YNNKEL (reference sequence). The DNA of the CDR3 is TGTGCCAGCAGCCTCGGTCCGGGAGTCATAGATACGCAGTATTTT. Its translation is CASSLGPGVIDTQYF.

CDR3 coding DNA: TGTGCCAGCAGTTACTCGACAGGGGGCGGTCAGCCCCAGCATTTT. Protein sequence: CASSYSTGGGQPQHF. The gene calls are TRBV6-5 and TRBJ1-5, with TRBD1 matching over 10 bases. The CDR3 loop spans 15 amino acids. From germline, CDR1 is MNHEY and CDR2 SVGAGI. V was clipped by 0 bases and J by 6 bases; unmatched bases: 2.

The J gene is TRBJ2-3, the V gene TRBV19; D remains ambiguous. Germline V CDR1 and CDR2: LNHDA, SQIVND (reference sequence). V was pared by 5 bases and J by 8 bases, with 17 bases between. This CDR3 is built from 14 residues. The CDR3 reads CASSLGPTQRTQYF. DNA of the CDR3: TGTGCCAGTAGTCTCGGCCCGACCCAGCGTACGCAGTATTTT.

The gene calls are TRBV30 and TRBJ2-2; no clear D. This CDR3 has 13 residues. Between the trimmed V and J ends, which lost 3 bases and 2 bases, there was a span of 7 bases. The germline gives CDR1 GTSNPN, CDR2 SVGIG (reference sequence). CDR3 loop: CAWRQRNTGELFF. The CDR3 DNA reads TGTGCCTGGAGGCAGCGAAACACCGGGGAGCTGTTTTTT.

The chain recombines TRBV3-1 (or the pseudogene TRBV3-2) with TRBJ1-2, with TRBD1 matching over 10 bases. Germline V gene sequence: CDR1 LGHDT, CDR2 YNNKEL (reference sequence). With V trimmed by 5 bases and J by 12 bases, 6 bases remained unmatched. This CDR3 region has 12 residues. The CDR3 loop reads CASSWTGGANTF. The CDR3 nucleotides read TGTGCCAGCAGCTGGACAGGGGGAGCGAACACCTTC.

The V and J genes are TRBV27 and TRBJ1-2; no reliable D call. CDR1 and CDR2 from the germline V gene are MNHEY and SMNVEV (reference sequence). V was cut by 4 bases and J by 1 base, with 10 bases left in between. The CDR3 totals 14 residues. The CDR3 is CASSSAQINYGYTF. The CDR3 DNA reads as TGTGCCAGCAGTTCCGCCCAGATTAACTATGGCTACACCTTC.

The table lists this clone with a count of one. The chain combines TRBV25-1 with TRBJ1-1; TRBD1 matches 9 bases. Germline trimming cut 6 bases from V and 6 bases from J; bases unmatched to any gene: 5. Germline V gives CDR1 MGHDK, CDR2 SYGVNS. The CDR3 loop spans 13 amino acids. In DNA, the CDR3 is TGTGCCAGCAGCCTCCGGGACAGGGCTGAAGCTTTCTTT. This codes for CASSLRDRAEAFF.

This clone was observed a few times. This rearrangement joins TRBV15 to TRBJ2-7, with TRBD2 identical over 10 bases. Germline V gene lookup returns CDR1 LNHNV and CDR2 YYDKDF (reference sequence). The trim removed 5 bases at V and 5 bases at J, leaving 9 bases unmatched. The CDR3 consists of 15 residues. CDR3 residues: CATSPETSGPNEQYF. In nucleotides, the CDR3 is TGTGCCACCAGCCCCGAGACTAGCGGGCCAAACGAGCAGTACTTC.

This chain links TRBV6-5 with TRBJ2-7; D unresolved. Germline CDR1 MNHEY, CDR2 SVGAGI. The CDR3 has 11 residues. The V end was cut by 2 bases, the J end by 5 bases, with 4 bases between. The DNA for the CDR3 is TGTGCCAGCAGTTACGGAGACGAGCAGTACTTC. Translation: CASSYGDEQYF.

Written as DNA, the CDR3 is TGTGCCAGCAGCGGACAGGGTAATAATTCACCCCTCCACTTT. Its translation: CASSGQGNNSPLHF. The chain joins TRBV9 to TRBJ1-6; 7 bases map to TRBD1. V shed 3 bases, J shed 5 bases, and the junction held 2 bases outside the gene matches. The CDR3 covers 14 residues. Germline V CDR1 and CDR2: SGDLS, YYNGEE.

This sequence joins TRBV5-1 and TRBJ2-3; a weak D match, TRBD1 (6 bases). Trimming cost V 0 bases and J 4 bases, with 9 bases left between them. This CDR3 is built from 14 residues. Germline CDR1 and CDR2: SGHRS and YFSETQ. For the CDR3, the DNA is TGCGCCAGCAGCTTGGGGGGGCCCCCAGATACGCAGTATTTT. Amino acids: CASSLGGPPDTQYF.

CDR3 DNA: TGCGCCAGCAGCCAAGGAGGTCGGGACGAGCAGTACTTC. This encodes CASSQGGRDEQYF. The chain couples TRBV4-1 to TRBJ2-7; D gene ambiguous. CDR3 length: 13 amino acids. V lost 1 base, J lost 5 bases, and 9 bases lay in between. Germline V gene lookup returns CDR1 MGHRA and CDR2 YSYEKL.

The rearrangement links TRBV6-5 to TRBJ2-2, with 10 bases identical to TRBD1. The trim removed 6 bases at V and 6 bases at J, leaving 4 bases unmatched. This CDR3 spans 14 amino acids. Germline-derived CDR1 and CDR2 are MNHEY and SVGAGI. The chain's CDR3 is CASRRTGGAGELFF. CDR3 DNA sequence: TGTGCCAGCAGAAGGACAGGGGGGGCCGGGGAGCTGTTTTTT.

This clone was observed a single time. The gene calls are TRBV4-1 and TRBJ2-4, with 10 bases fitting TRBD1. The V and J ends lost 0 bases and 2 bases, in that order; junction bases with no gene match: 16. CDR3 length: 21 residues. Germline V gene sequence: CDR1 MGHRA, CDR2 YSYEKL. For the CDR3, the DNA is TGCGCCAGCAGCCAAGATCACACAACCGGGACAGGGGAGAGGTCCAAAAACATTCAGTACTTC. Translated, it gives CASSQDHTTGTGERSKNIQYF.

The chain carries TRBV27 and TRBJ1-5; D is unresolved. This CDR3 is 14 amino acids long. Germline CDR1 and CDR2: MNHEY and SMNVEV (reference sequence). Trimming left V 3 bases short and J 2 bases short, with 8 bases between. The DNA of the CDR3 is TGTGCCAGCAGTTTCGTCCTTGGCAATCAGCCCCAGCATTTT. Encoded protein: CASSFVLGNQPQHF.

The rearrangement links TRBV28 to TRBJ1-3; 7 bases agree with TRBD1. The CDR3 loop spans 18 amino acids. Trimming at V came to 6 bases and at J to 0 bases, leaving 14 bases not matched to a gene. CDR1 is MDHEN and CDR2 is SYDVKM in the germline V gene. CDR3 nucleotides: TGTGCCAGCAGCCTCCGGGACAGACGACCCACCTCTGGAAACACCATATATTTT. This codes for CASSLRDRRPTSGNTIYF.

V usage is TRBV28 and J usage is TRBJ2-7, with TRBD1 matching over 10 bases. The V segment lost 0 bases and the J segment 2 bases; nucleotides outside the gene matches: 4. Germline values: CDR1 MDHEN, CDR2 SYDVKM. The CDR3 covers 16 residues. The CDR3 nucleotides read TGTGCCAGCAGTTTATGGGAGGACAGGGGGGCCTACGAGCAGTACTTC. It encodes CASSLWEDRGAYEQYF.

The chain employs TRBV7-9 and TRBJ2-3, with D possibly being TRBD1 (5 bases). V was clipped by 1 base and J by 0 bases, with 5 bases between them. The CDR3 sequence is 14 residues long. CDR1 SEHNR and CDR2 FQNEAQ come from the germline V gene (reference sequence). The CDR3 is CASSLGQSTDTQYF. CDR3 DNA sequence: TGTGCCAGCAGCTTAGGACAGAGCACAGATACGCAGTATTTT.

This clone was counted once. The chain couples TRBV7-2 to TRBJ2-5, with 9 bases that match TRBD2. This CDR3 has 17 amino acids. Germline-derived CDR1 and CDR2 are SGHTA and FQGNSA. V lost 6 bases and J lost 5; bases outside the gene matches: 16. The CDR3 loop reads CASSFNRGTSKRETQYF. In DNA form, the CDR3 reads TGTGCCAGCAGTTTCAACCGGGGGACTAGCAAAAGGGAGACCCAGTACTTC.

This rearrangement joins TRBV18 to TRBJ1-1; TRBD1 matches at 9 bases. The V gene end was trimmed by 4 bases and the J gene end by 6 bases; junction bases not matched to a gene: 12. The CDR3 covers 16 residues. The germline gives CDR1 KGHSH, CDR2 LQKENI. As DNA, the CDR3 is TGTGCCAGCTCACAAAGACGTCCCGGGACAGGGTCTGAAGCTTTCTTT. The encoded protein is CASSQRRPGTGSEAFF.

The rearrangement links TRBV28 to TRBJ1-1, with D tentatively TRBD1 (5 bases). The CDR3 is 14 residues long. V lost 4 bases and J 3 bases, leaving 12 bases between the germline ends. CDR1 and CDR2 from the germline V gene are MDHEN and SYDVKM. The chain's CDR3 is CASSSAGWDTEAFF. CDR3 in DNA: TGTGCCAGCAGTTCCGCAGGGTGGGACACTGAAGCTTTCTTT.

The V and J genes are TRBV11-2 and TRBJ2-1, with 11 bases aligning to TRBD2. The CDR3 has 15 amino acids. With 5 bases clipped from V and 9 bases from J, the junction kept 9 bases outside the gene matches. Germline values: CDR1 SGHAT, CDR2 FQNNGV. The CDR3 is CASSQTSGSLFEQFF. The CDR3 coding sequence is TGTGCCAGCAGCCAAACTAGCGGGAGTTTGTTTGAGCAGTTCTTC. Complete variable domain (other parts from reference TRBV11-2 and TRBJ2-1): EAGVAQSPRYKIIEKRQSVAFWCNPISGHATLYWYQQILGQGPKLLIQFQNNGVVDDSQLPKDRFSAERLKGVDSTLKIQPAKLEDSAVYLCASSQTSGSLFEQFFGPGTRLTVL.

This sequence joins TRBV9 and TRBJ1-3; 7 nucleotides match TRBD1. CDR3 length: 14 residues. Unmatched junction bases numbered 6, after V lost 3 bases and J lost 6 bases. Germline V gene data show CDR1 as SGDLS and CDR2 as YYNGEE. CDR3 sequence reads: CASSGQGSKNTIYF. The CDR3 DNA reads as TGTGCCAGCAGCGGACAGGGTAGTAAAAACACCATATATTTT.

This clone showed up just once. The CDR3 nucleotides read TGTGCCAGCAGCTTGGGACTAGCTGGGCAGTATTTT. It yields the protein CASSLGLAGQYF. This sequence joins TRBV11-3 and TRBJ2-3; the match to TRBD2 covers 9 bases. V lost 3 bases to trimming and J lost 11 bases; unmatched junction nucleotides: 3. The CDR3 covers 12 residues. The germline V gene has CDR1 SGHNT and CDR2 YENEEA.

V and J are TRBV18 and TRBJ2-3; perhaps TRBD2 as D (7 bases). This CDR3 spans 16 amino acids. With 3 bases removed from V and 8 bases from J, the gap between germline ends came to 21 bases. The germline CDR1 and CDR2 sequences are KGHSH and LQKENI. CDR3 protein: CASSPTSPRGGGTQYF. The CDR3 DNA sequence: TGTGCCAGCTCACCGACTAGCCCCAGGGGAGGTGGTACGCAGTATTTT.

The chain carries TRBV2 and TRBJ1-1, with D possibly being TRBD1 (6 bases). This CDR3 comprises 14 residues. V was pared by 6 bases and J by 0 bases, with 11 bases between. Germline CDR1 SNHLY, CDR2 FYNNEI. CDR3 in DNA: TGTGCCAGCAGACAGGGCCGCATGAACACTGAAGCTTTCTTT. It is translated as CASRQGRMNTEAFF.

This clone was seen once. This sequence joins TRBV6-5 and TRBJ1-6; TRBD1 matches 7 bases. The CDR3 is 15 residues long. The V and J ends lost 3 bases and 5 bases, in that order; junction bases with no gene match: 4. Germline CDR1 and CDR2: MNHEY and SVGAGI. CDR3 in amino acids: CASSYDRVNNSPLHF. The CDR3 nucleotides read TGTGCCAGCAGTTATGACAGGGTGAATAATTCACCCCTCCACTTT.